The next 27 T cell receptor beta chains were all read from a single sample in a study of control samples from healthy donors and cancer patients. TCRdb's table, derived via immunoSEQ multiplex PCR, lists solely in-frame clones and lacks some. The sample consists of 35,000 to 55,000 clones, more than 85% of them appearing once. Sequenced input: PBMCs. These receptors were taken from a woman aged 40 to 50 with head and neck cancer.

The rearrangement joins TRBV7-9 to TRBJ2-3; 10 bases line up with TRBD2. The CDR3 spans 14 residues. CDR1 and CDR2 from the germline V gene are SEHNR and FQNEAQ (reference sequence). Trimming took 5 bases from V and 3 from J; bases not matched to a gene: 2. The CDR3 DNA follows: TGTGCCAGCAGCCAGGGACTAGCGACAGATACGCAGTATTTT. Translating gives CASSQGLATDTQYF.

This chain connects TRBV5-1 to TRBJ2-3, with 10 bases identical to TRBD2. The CDR3 spans 16 residues. The V gene end was trimmed by 2 bases and the J gene end by 0 bases; junction bases not matched to a gene: 3. CDR1 is SGHRS, CDR2 YFSETQ, per germline. CDR3 sequence reads: CASSFGLAVSTDTQYF. The CDR3 DNA reads as TGCGCCAGCAGCTTTGGACTAGCGGTTAGCACAGATACGCAGTATTTT.

The chain employs TRBV29-1 and TRBJ2-5, with TRBD2 matching 8 bases. CDR3 length: 18 residues. The germline gives CDR1 SQVTM, CDR2 ANQGSEA. J gave up 6 bases and V 7 bases, and 25 bases lay outside the gene matches. The CDR3 DNA follows: TGCAGCGGGATCCCGTGGGCCCTAGCGGGCCAACGCGGGAAGACCCAGTACTTC. Encoded protein: CSGIPWALAGQRGKTQYF.

The chain recombines TRBV5-1 with TRBJ1-5; no firm D call. Deletions cut 4 bases from V and 7 bases from J, with 15 bases between. The CDR3 runs to 14 residues. Per germline, CDR1 SGHRS and CDR2 YFSETQ. The CDR3: CASSPQTGEQPQHF. The CDR3 DNA sequence: TGCGCCAGCAGCCCCCAAACCGGGGAACAGCCCCAGCATTTT.

V is TRBV2 and J is TRBJ2-1; possibly TRBD1 or TRBD2 for D (5 bases each). From germline, CDR1 is SNHLY and CDR2 FYNNEI. The V gene lost 2 bases and the J gene lost 7 bases, with 15 bases spanning the gap. This CDR3 region has 15 residues. The CDR3 here is CASSELGDGWNEQFF. In DNA form, the CDR3 reads TGTGCCAGCAGTGAACTGGGGGACGGTTGGAATGAGCAGTTCTTC. Using reference TRBV2 and TRBJ2-1 for the parts outside the CDR3, the full variable domain is EPEVTQTPSHQVTQMGQEVILRCVPISNHLYFYWYRQILGQKVEFLVSFYNNEISEKSEIFDDQFSVERPDGSNFTLKIRSTKLEDSAMYFCASSELGDGWNEQFFGPGTRLTVL.

The chain links TRBV7-2 to TRBJ1-2, with D perhaps TRBD1 (6 bases). This CDR3 spans 15 amino acids. V lost 5 bases, J lost 5 bases, and 18 bases lay in between. The germline gives CDR1 SGHTA, CDR2 FQGNSA. CDR3 in DNA: TGTGCCAGCAGCCCCCGTCCCGGGACACTTTATGGCTACACCTTC. Translating it yields CASSPRPGTLYGYTF.

The chain uses TRBV10-1 and TRBJ1-5; D unresolved. The CDR3 totals 14 residues. V dropped 2 bases and J dropped 4 bases, with 9 bases sitting between them. Per germline, CDR1 WNHNN and CDR2 SYGVQD (reference sequence). The CDR3 region is CASSEARTNQPQHF. DNA for the CDR3: TGCGCCAGCAGTGAGGCCAGAACAAATCAGCCCCAGCATTTT.

This sequence joins TRBV5-1 and TRBJ2-4, with 7 bases that match TRBD1. The length of the CDR3 is 16 residues. The germline CDR1 and CDR2 sequences are SGHRS and YFSETQ. The V and J ends lost 4 bases and 1 base, in that order; junction bases with no gene match: 8. The CDR3 loop is CASSHGQAAAKNIQYF. For the CDR3, the DNA is TGCGCCAGCAGCCACGGACAGGCTGCGGCCAAAAACATTCAGTACTTC.

This rearrangement joins TRBV3-1 (or the pseudogene TRBV3-2) to TRBJ2-5; a weak D match, TRBD2 (6 bases). The CDR3 contains 14 residues. Germline V lookup: CDR1 LGHDT, CDR2 YNNKEL (reference sequence). V shed 1 base and J shed 5 bases, with 11 bases lying between them. CDR3 in amino acids: CASSQGSSGETQYF. The CDR3 region has the DNA TGTGCCAGCAGCCAAGGATCCAGCGGGGAGACCCAGTACTTC.

The chain recombines TRBV9 with TRBJ2-1, with 7 bases identical to TRBD2. The junction had 6 bases not matched to a gene; V was cut back by 2 bases and J by 7 bases. The CDR3 extends over 14 amino acids. The germline gives CDR1 SGDLS, CDR2 YYNGEE. CDR3 DNA: TGTGCCAGCAGCGTCGCCGGGGAGGGTAATGAGCAGTTCTTC. Amino acid sequence: CASSVAGEGNEQFF.

V gene TRBV11-2 combines with J gene TRBJ2-5, with 11 bases that match TRBD2. Looked up from germline, CDR1 is SGHAT and CDR2 is FQNNGV. V dropped 2 bases and J dropped 5; count of bases not matched to a gene: 13. This CDR3 has 18 amino acids. CDR3 DNA: TGTGCCAGCAGCTTATACCAAATTAGCGGGAGGGCCTGGGAGACCCAGTACTTC. Protein: CASSLYQISGRAWETQYF.

The V and J genes are TRBV7-2 and TRBJ2-3; 12 nucleotides agree with TRBD2. The CDR3 covers 18 residues. J gave up 4 bases and V 5 bases, and 13 bases lay outside the gene matches. Per the germline V gene, CDR1 is SGHTA and CDR2 is FQGNSA. The CDR3 DNA follows: TGTGCCAGCAGCCGCCGACTAGCGGGAGTAAAAAGGCCAGATACGCAGTATTTT. It translates to CASSRRLAGVKRPDTQYF. The variable domain in full, completed from reference TRBV7-2 and TRBJ2-3, reads GAGVSQSPSNKVTEKGKDVELRCDPISGHTALYWYRQSLGQGLEFLIYFQGNSAPDKSGLPSDRFSAERTGGSVSTLTIQRTQQEDSAVYLCASSRRLAGVKRPDTQYFGPGTRLTVL.

This chain connects TRBV12-3 or TRBV12-4 to TRBJ1-2; possible D gene TRBD1, 5 bases. The CDR3 spans 13 residues. V was trimmed by 5 bases and J by 2 bases, leaving 9 bases between them. The CDR3 DNA is TGTGCCAGCAGTCCTCAGGGCAACTATGGCTACACCTTC. As protein: CASSPQGNYGYTF.

This chain joins TRBV18 and TRBJ2-7; D not resolved. Trimming took off 6 bases at V and 0 bases at J, with 12 bases between the two ends. Germline V CDR1 and CDR2: KGHSH, LQKENI. The CDR3 has 14 amino acids. The CDR3 spells CASSSKQNSYEQYF. The CDR3 nucleotides are TGTGCCAGCTCTTCCAAACAGAACTCCTACGAGCAGTACTTC.

The chain recombines TRBV5-1 with TRBJ2-1, with 11 positions matching TRBD1. V trimming: 6 bases; J trimming: 4 bases; junction bases outside the gene matches: 3. The V gene's germline CDR1 is SGHRS and CDR2 YFSETQ. The CDR3 extends over 14 amino acids. CDR3 sequence (DNA): TGCGCCAGCACGGGACAGGGGGTGTACAATGAGCAGTTCTTC. Its translation: CASTGQGVYNEQFF.

This rearrangement joins TRBV30 to TRBJ2-1; TRBD2 matches 10 bases. Germline V gene lookup returns CDR1 GTSNPN and CDR2 SVGIG (reference sequence). After removal of 4 bases from V and 11 bases from J, the junction contained 11 bases not matched to a gene. This CDR3 region has 14 residues. The CDR3 nucleotides read TGTGCCTGGACCAGCGGGAGGGCCGGGATGAAGCAGTTCTTC. Translated, it gives CAWTSGRAGMKQFF.

The DNA for the CDR3 is TGCGCCAGCAGTGTAGTTCTAGCGGGCGAGCAGTACTTC. As protein: CASSVVLAGEQYF. The chain employs TRBV10-1 and TRBJ2-7, with 8 bases identical to TRBD2. V trimming: 4 bases; J trimming: 6 bases; junction bases outside the gene matches: 5. This CDR3 has 13 residues. Germline V gene sequence: CDR1 WNHNN, CDR2 SYGVQD (reference sequence).

A few counts support this clone. J is TRBJ2-3 and V is TRBV5-1, with 9 bases fitting TRBD2. The CDR3 consists of 16 residues. From germline, CDR1 is SGHRS and CDR2 YFSETQ. Losses at the gene ends were 2 bases for V and 4 bases for J; bases not matched to a gene: 8. The CDR3 DNA follows: TGCGCCAGCAGCTTTCGTCCTAGCGGGAATGCAGATACGCAGTATTTT. This translates into CASSFRPSGNADTQYF. The variable domain in full, completed from reference TRBV5-1 and TRBJ2-3, reads KAGVTQTPRYLIKTRGQQVTLSCSPISGHRSVSWYQQTPGQGLQFLFEYFSETQRNKGNFPGRFSGRQFSNSRSEMNVSTLELGDSALYLCASSFRPSGNADTQYFGPGTRLTVL.

The V and J genes are TRBV11-2 and TRBJ1-3, with 9 positions matching TRBD1. This CDR3 has 16 residues. CDR1 and CDR2 from the germline V gene are SGHAT and FQNNGV. V trimming: 4 bases; J trimming: 3 bases; junction bases outside the gene matches: 7. The CDR3 DNA reads TGTGCCAGCAGCTCCCTGAGGACAGGGGTTGGAAACACCATATATTTT. This translates into CASSSLRTGVGNTIYF.

This clone is a singleton in its sample. The chain employs TRBV7-2 and TRBJ1-2; D call uncertain. Germline CDR1 is SGHTA and CDR2 is FQGNSA. CDR3 length: 13 amino acids. V was pared by 5 bases and J by 7 bases, with 14 bases between. The CDR3 region is CASSPGDASGYTF. CDR3 nucleotide sequence: TGTGCCAGCAGCCCGGGCGACGCCAGTGGCTACACCTTC.

V and J are TRBV6-4 and TRBJ1-2; the D gene is possibly TRBD1 (6 bases). The CDR3 is 15 residues long. V was cut by 0 bases and J by 3 bases, with 11 bases left in between. The germline V gene encodes CDR1 MRHNA and CDR2 SNTAGT. DNA of the CDR3: TGTGCCAGCAGTGACTCGATCTCAGGGGACTATGGCTACACCTTC. Amino acid sequence: CASSDSISGDYGYTF.

V usage is TRBV7-9 and J usage is TRBJ1-1, with D unresolved. The CDR3 covers 12 residues. The germline V and J ends were trimmed by 6 bases and 6 bases, with 11 bases remaining between them. In germline, CDR1 is SEHNR, CDR2 FQNEAQ (reference sequence). The CDR3 nucleotides read TGTGCCAGCAGTTACGGCAGGTCTGAAGCTTTCTTT. Translation: CASSYGRSEAFF.

The CDR3 DNA sequence: TGTGCCAGTAGCCCCCAGGGGGCTGGAACTGAAGCTTTCTTT. This translates into CASSPQGAGTEAFF. The V call is TRBV19, the J call TRBJ1-1, with TRBD1 identical over 8 bases. CDR1 and CDR2 (germline): LNHDA, SQIVND (reference sequence). The CDR3 consists of 14 residues. With 6 bases clipped from V and 5 bases from J, the junction kept 8 bases outside the gene matches.

The V gene is TRBV5-1, the J gene TRBJ1-2, with a tentative D call TRBD1 (6 bases). Germline V gene sequence: CDR1 SGHRS, CDR2 YFSETQ. This CDR3 is 15 amino acids long. The V end was cut by 4 bases, the J end by 1 base, with 14 bases between. The CDR3 DNA reads as TGCGCCAGCAGCCTCCCAGGGGCAGTTAACTATGGCTACACCTTC. This translates into CASSLPGAVNYGYTF.

This chain links TRBV5-1 with TRBJ1-1; TRBD1 matches at 10 bases. The junction had 8 bases not matched to a gene; V was cut back by 7 bases and J by 5 bases. Per the germline V gene, CDR1 is SGHRS and CDR2 is YFSETQ. This CDR3 is 14 amino acids long. CDR3 in amino acids: CASSWDRGRTEAFF. In DNA form, the CDR3 reads TGCGCCAGCTCTTGGGACAGGGGCAGAACTGAAGCTTTCTTT.

This sequence joins TRBV4-1 and TRBJ1-2, with TRBD1 matching over 10 bases. With V trimmed by 1 base and J by 7 bases, 12 bases remained unmatched. The length of the CDR3 is 17 residues. Germline V gene lookup returns CDR1 MGHRA and CDR2 YSYEKL. CDR3 sequence (DNA): TGCGCCAGCAGCCAAGGATTTCCGGGACAGGGGTATGGTGGCTACACCTTC. This codes for CASSQGFPGQGYGGYTF.

V gene TRBV4-1 combines with J gene TRBJ1-2; D is possibly TRBD1 (6 bases). V was cut by 3 bases and J by 3 bases, with 14 bases left in between. The CDR3 is 15 residues long. CDR1 MGHRA and CDR2 YSYEKL come from the germline V gene. The CDR3 region is CASSQTWGHHYGYTF. In nucleotides, the CDR3 is TGCGCCAGCAGCCAGACTTGGGGACACCACTATGGCTACACCTTC.